What follows is one TCR beta chain and its context. Sequencing used immunoSEQ multiplex PCR; TCRdb keeps in-frame clones, though not all of them. The repertoire includes nearly 200,000 clones, about 90% of them detected once, and 1.5% to 2% sits in the top ten. The sample comes from a study of control samples from healthy donors and cancer patients. This receptor was identified in a man under 40 in good health. The sample comprised blood.

The CDR3 sequence is CAISPRDITEAFF. The CDR3 region has the DNA TGTGCCATCAGCCCCCGGGACATCACTGAAGCTTTCTTT. The chain joins TRBV10-3 to TRBJ1-1; D perhaps matches TRBD1 (6 bases). The V gene lost 6 bases and the J gene lost 4 bases, with 12 bases spanning the gap. The length of the CDR3 is 13 residues. CDR1 is ENHRY, CDR2 SYGVKD, per germline.